Below, 26 T cell receptor beta chains from the same sample are listed, as sequenced in a study of long-term antiretroviral therapy in people with HIV. Survey-level immunoSEQ v3.0 assays were run. The table came from immunoSEQ multiplex PCR; TCRdb's copy has only in-frame clones and leaves some out. The table has roughly 30,000 clones, approximately 80% seen once. Specimen: unsorted PBMCs, collected 0.3 years after starting antiretroviral therapy. Every receptor here comes from a man aged 40-55 years with HIV.

This sequence joins TRBV4-2 and TRBJ1-2, with a weak D call TRBD1 (5 bases). CDR1 and CDR2 (germline): LGHNA, YNFKEQ. Deletions cut 1 base from V and 3 bases from J, with 9 bases between. The CDR3 extends over 14 amino acids. For the CDR3, the DNA is TGTGCCAGCAGCCAAGCAGGGTTCGACTATGGCTACACCTTC. This codes for CASSQAGFDYGYTF.

This sequence joins TRBV7-6 and TRBJ2-7, with D possibly being TRBD1 (6 bases). The CDR3 is 13 amino acids. Trimming shortened V by 4 bases and J by 5 bases, and 12 bases separated the two germline ends. CDR1 and CDR2 from the germline V gene are SGHVS and FNYEAQ. Here the CDR3 DNA reads TGTGCCAGCAGCTGGGCAGGGGAACACGAGCAGTACTTC. Its translation is CASSWAGEHEQYF.

This clone has only one observation. This chain connects TRBV19 to TRBJ2-3, with TRBD2 as a possible D gene (6 bases). Trimming took off 3 bases at V and 4 bases at J, with 14 bases between the two ends. This CDR3 has 15 amino acids. Looked up from germline, CDR1 is LNHDA and CDR2 is SQIVND (reference sequence). The DNA of the CDR3 is TGTGCCAGTAGTATGATGCGACTAGGGTCAGATACGCAGTATTTT. Its protein is CASSMMRLGSDTQYF. The full variable domain, in which reference TRBV19 and TRBJ2-3 provide the parts outside the CDR3, is DGGITQSPKYLFRKEGQNVTLSCEQNLNHDAMYWYRQDPGQGLRLIYYSQIVNDFQKGDIAEGYSVSREKKESFPLTVTSAQKNPTAFYLCASSMMRLGSDTQYFGPGTRLTVL.

This chain joins TRBV2 and TRBJ1-2; perhaps TRBD1 as D (6 bases). Germline CDR1 is SNHLY and CDR2 is FYNNEI. The CDR3 has 13 residues. Trimming stripped 7 bases from V and 8 bases from J, with 17 bases between. CDR3 sequence (DNA): TGTGCCAGCACTTTACAGGGAATCGAGGGCTACACCTTC. It codes for CASTLQGIEGYTF. Based on the CDR3 plus reference TRBV2 and TRBJ1-2, the full variable domain is EPEVTQTPSHQVTQMGQEVILRCVPISNHLYFYWYRQILGQKVEFLVSFYNNEISEKSEIFDDQFSVERPDGSNFTLKIRSTKLEDSAMYFCASTLQGIEGYTFGSGTRLTVV.

The chain joins TRBV4-3 to TRBJ2-1; 11 bases map to TRBD2. The CDR3 is made up of 15 amino acids. Germline loops: CDR1 LGHNA, CDR2 YSLEER. Trimming removed 4 bases from V and 3 bases from J; junction bases left unmatched: 2. The CDR3 coding sequence is TGCGCCAGCAGCCGACTAGCGGGGCGCTACAATGAGCAGTTCTTC. Its protein product is CASSRLAGRYNEQFF.

This sequence joins TRBV2 and TRBJ1-4, with 7 bases that match TRBD1. The germline V gene has CDR1 SNHLY and CDR2 FYNNEI. This CDR3 has 12 amino acids. V was pared by 10 bases and J by 5 bases, with 4 bases of the junction left unmatched. As DNA, the CDR3 is TGTGCCATCTACAGGGGAAATGAAAAACTGTTTTTT. The encoded protein is CAIYRGNEKLFF.

The chain couples TRBV2 to TRBJ2-1; 9 bases are shared with TRBD2. The germline V gene has CDR1 SNHLY and CDR2 FYNNEI. There are 12 residues in the CDR3. Germline trimming cut 10 bases from V and 7 bases from J; bases unmatched to any gene: 5. The CDR3 DNA follows: TGTGCCACCCCGGGACTAGCTAATGAGCAGTTCTTC. The encoded protein is CATPGLANEQFF.

The rearrangement joins TRBV27 to TRBJ2-7; perhaps D is TRBD1 or TRBD2 (5 bases each). V lost 8 bases and J lost 0, with 14 bases in between. Germline loops: CDR1 MNHEY, CDR2 SMNVEV (reference sequence). The CDR3 contains 14 residues. CDR3 in DNA: TGTGCCAGCGCAACGTGGGACGACTCCTACGAGCAGTACTTC. Amino acid sequence: CASATWDDSYEQYF.

The CDR3 spells CASSQLEGGRGYGYTF. CDR3 DNA: TGCGCCAGCAGCCAACTTGAGGGGGGGCGCGGCTATGGCTACACCTTC. The genes are TRBV4-3 and TRBJ1-2, with a possible D match to TRBD1 (6 bases). The CDR3 runs 16 residues. Trimming took off 2 bases at V and 4 bases at J, with 17 bases between the two ends. The germline CDR1 and CDR2 sequences are LGHNA and YSLEER.

The chain employs TRBV5-1 and TRBJ2-7, with D maybe TRBD1 (7 bases). This CDR3 is built from 15 residues. From germline, CDR1 is SGHRS and CDR2 YFSETQ. V was cut by 2 bases and J by 0 bases, with 12 bases left in between. CDR3 in DNA: TGCGCCAGCAGCTTCCGACAGGGAGGCTCCTACGAGCAGTACTTC. Encoded protein: CASSFRQGGSYEQYF.

The CDR3 here is CASSIVGRYSGNTIYF. The DNA of the CDR3 is TGTGCCAGTAGTATAGTCGGACGGTACTCTGGAAACACCATATATTTT. V gene TRBV19 combines with J gene TRBJ1-3; D unresolved. The germline V gene has CDR1 LNHDA and CDR2 SQIVND (reference sequence). The CDR3 runs 16 residues. V was pared by 1 base and J by 0 bases, with 10 bases between.

There are a few counts of this clone. J is TRBJ2-1 and V is TRBV7-3, with TRBD2 matching over 13 bases. The germline V gene encodes CDR1 SGHTA and CDR2 FQGTGA. After removal of 5 bases from V and 9 bases from J, the junction contained 7 bases not matched to a gene. The CDR3 length is 15 residues. The CDR3 reads CASSPLAGGQGEQFF. The CDR3 DNA sequence: TGTGCCAGCAGCCCACTAGCGGGGGGGCAGGGTGAGCAGTTCTTC.

The genes are TRBV6-1 and TRBJ1-4; D not certain. V gave up 1 base and J gave up 3 bases, with 12 bases separating them. The germline CDR1 and CDR2 sequences are MNHNS and SASEGT. The CDR3 is 16 residues long. This CDR3 is CASSEVGGFPNEKLFF. The DNA for the CDR3 is TGTGCCAGCAGTGAAGTCGGTGGATTCCCTAATGAAAAACTGTTTTTT.

The chain recombines TRBV29-1 with TRBJ2-1, with TRBD2 identical over 8 bases. J gave up 10 bases and V 4 bases, and 9 bases lay outside the gene matches. The CDR3 extends over 13 amino acids. CDR1 and CDR2 (germline): SQVTM, ANQGSEA. CDR3 sequence (DNA): TGCAGCGTTGCAGCGGGAGCGCTACGGGAGCAGTTCTTC. This sequence encodes CSVAAGALREQFF.

The chain uses TRBV11-2 and TRBJ2-1, with 7 bases that match TRBD2. CDR3 length: 17 amino acids. The germline gives CDR1 SGHAT, CDR2 FQNNGV. V shed 0 bases and J 3 bases; nucleotides not matched to a gene: 8. CDR3 nucleotide sequence: TGTGCCAGCAGCTTAGATCGATATAGCGGGCTCTACAATGAGCAGTTCTTC. The encoded protein is CASSLDRYSGLYNEQFF.

This clone was seen more than once but under ten times. The chain carries TRBV6-5 and TRBJ1-2; D uncertain. Germline V CDR1 and CDR2: MNHEY, SVGAGI. The CDR3 loop spans 12 amino acids. V was clipped by 6 bases and J by 2 bases, with 7 bases between them. Here the CDR3 reads CASSPSNYGYTF. The CDR3 nucleotides are TGTGCCAGCAGCCCGAGCAACTATGGCTACACCTTC.

The chain combines TRBV28 with TRBJ1-3, with 12 bases fitting TRBD1. This CDR3 has 15 amino acids. J lost 5 bases, V lost 5 bases, and 4 bases had no gene match. From germline, CDR1 is MDHEN and CDR2 SYDVKM. CDR3 nucleotides: TGTGCCAGCAGTGGGACAGGGGGCTGGAGAAACACCATATATTTT. Translating it yields CASSGTGGWRNTIYF.

The chain couples TRBV5-4 to TRBJ2-7; the D gene could be TRBD1 or TRBD2 (6 bases each). V shed 4 bases and J shed 3 bases, with 14 bases lying between them. The germline CDR1 and CDR2 sequences are SGHNT and YYREEE (reference sequence). The CDR3 sequence is 14 residues long. CDR3 loop: CASSQIGGFYEQYF. Written as DNA, the CDR3 is TGTGCCAGCAGCCAAATAGGGGGGTTCTACGAGCAGTACTTC.

The CDR3 spells CASSRDLSRTGELFF. DNA of the CDR3: TGTGCCAGCAGTCGTGACCTCTCTAGGACCGGGGAGCTGTTTTTT. The chain combines TRBV7-9 with TRBJ2-2; no firm D call. The ends were cut back, 6 bases at V and 5 bases at J, with 16 bases in the middle. The CDR3 is 15 amino acids. CDR1 is SEHNR, CDR2 FQNEAQ, per germline (reference sequence).

V gene TRBV9 combines with J gene TRBJ1-6; D uncertain. V was clipped by 0 bases and J by 6 bases, with 10 bases between them. The CDR3 spans 15 residues. Per the germline V gene, CDR1 is SGDLS and CDR2 is YYNGEE. The CDR3 region has the DNA TGTGCCAGCAGCGTAGCTTCGTCGACTAATTCACCCCTCCACTTT. Translation: CASSVASSTNSPLHF.

This chain links TRBV5-4 with TRBJ1-6, with D tentatively TRBD1 (5 bases). The germline V and J ends were trimmed by 4 bases and 13 bases, with 15 bases remaining between them. Germline-derived CDR1 and CDR2 are SGHNT and YYREEE (reference sequence). The CDR3 is 13 residues long. The chain's CDR3 is CASSRDPAMPLHF. The CDR3 DNA reads as TGTGCCAGCAGCCGGGACCCTGCTATGCCCCTCCACTTT.

The table lists this clone with a few counts. V is TRBV6-6 and J is TRBJ2-2, with D unresolved. This CDR3 region has 12 residues. V was cut by 6 bases and J by 4 bases, with 6 bases left in between. Per germline, CDR1 MNHNY and CDR2 SVGAGI (reference sequence). CDR3 amino acids: CASRESTGELFF. CDR3 nucleotide sequence: TGTGCCAGCAGGGAGAGCACCGGGGAGCTGTTTTTT.

V and J are TRBV19 and TRBJ2-4, with D uncertain. Trimming took 3 bases from V and 0 from J, leaving 12 bases between them. Germline V CDR1 and CDR2: LNHDA, SQIVND (reference sequence). CDR3 length: 16 residues. In DNA form, the CDR3 reads TGTGCCAGTAGTATTGACGATACGTTAGCCAAAAACATTCAGTACTTC. It is translated as CASSIDDTLAKNIQYF.

The chain couples TRBV14 to TRBJ2-3; no clear D. The CDR3 sequence is 16 residues long. Germline V lookup: CDR1 SGHDN, CDR2 FVKESK. Between the trimmed V and J ends, which lost 0 bases and 1 base, there was a span of 11 bases. The CDR3 nucleotides read TGTGCCAGCAGCCAAGAGGCGGCGGTCCGCACAGATACGCAGTATTTT. Protein sequence: CASSQEAAVRTDTQYF.

This clone was observed a single time. The chain has TRBV6-6 and TRBJ2-7; D not resolved. V dropped 0 bases and J dropped 1 base, with 10 bases sitting between them. The germline CDR1 and CDR2 sequences are MNHNY and SVGAGI (reference sequence). The CDR3 totals 15 residues. CDR3 bases: TGTGCCAGCAGTTACTCTTACAGTCCATCCTACGAGCAGTACTTC. This codes for CASSYSYSPSYEQYF.

The J gene is TRBJ2-3, the V gene TRBV4-3; D might be TRBD1 or TRBD2, each matching 6 bases. Germline V gene sequence: CDR1 LGHNA, CDR2 YSLEER. This CDR3 is built from 17 residues. With 0 bases removed from V and 1 base from J, the gap between germline ends came to 14 bases. DNA for the CDR3: TGCGCCAGCAGCCAAGACTGGGGGGCTAGCGGCACAGATACGCAGTATTTT. This gives the protein CASSQDWGASGTDTQYF.